Included here is one T cell receptor beta chain sequence, with context. Random-hexamer reverse transcription was applied to about 0.45 to 1 ug RNA. The TCR beta CDR3 was amplified by immunoSEQ multiplex PCR across 54 Vbeta, 13 Jbeta. TCRdb re-derived calls from the immunoSEQ multiplex PCR reads in MiXCR, one entry per CDR3 protein. The sample has approximately 280,000 distinct CDR3 sequences, around 83% seen once. The data originate from a study of CD8 T cells in Susac syndrome. The multiple sclerosis controls were treatment-naive patients with relapsing-remitting disease that was stable or active. CD8+ and CD4+ T cells were negatively isolated; TEMRA cells were FACS-enriched. The ends lost 6 bases at V and 0 bases at J; junction bases unmatched: 7. CDR3 size: 16 residues. Per the germline V gene, CDR1 is MDHEN and CDR2 is SYDVKM.

This chain links TRBV28 with TRBJ2-7, with 11 positions matching TRBD1. The material sequenced was CD8+ T cells from PBMCs. The origin of this receptor is a human donor with multiple sclerosis. Written as DNA, the CDR3 is TGTGCCAGCAGCTCCGGGACAGGGGGGTCCTCCTACGAGCAGTACTTC. Amino acid sequence: CASSSGTGGSSYEQYF.